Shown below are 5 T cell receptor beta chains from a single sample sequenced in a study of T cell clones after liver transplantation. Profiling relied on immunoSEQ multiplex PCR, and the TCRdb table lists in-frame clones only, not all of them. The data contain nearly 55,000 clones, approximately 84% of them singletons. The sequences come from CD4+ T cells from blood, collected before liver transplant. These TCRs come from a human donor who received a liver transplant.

The CDR3 DNA sequence: TGTGCCAGCAGCTTAACTAGCGCCCAAGAGACCCAGTACTTC. Residues: CASSLTSAQETQYF. The rearrangement links TRBV11-3 to TRBJ2-5, with 7 positions matching TRBD2. Germline V gene data show CDR1 as SGHNT and CDR2 as YENEEA. V lost 2 bases, J lost 1 base, and 1 base stayed unmatched. CDR3 length: 14 residues. Using reference TRBV11-3 and TRBJ2-5 for the parts outside the CDR3, the full variable domain is EAGVVQSPRYKIIEKKQPVAFWCNPISGHNTLYWYLQNLGQGPELLIRYENEEAVDDSQLPKDRFSAERLKGVDSTLKIQPAELGDSAVYLCASSLTSAQETQYFGPGTRLLVL.

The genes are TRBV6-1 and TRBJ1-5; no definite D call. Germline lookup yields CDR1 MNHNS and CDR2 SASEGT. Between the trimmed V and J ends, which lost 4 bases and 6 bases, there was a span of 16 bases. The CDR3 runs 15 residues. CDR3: CASSVGVKGGQPQHF. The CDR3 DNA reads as TGTGCCAGCAGTGTCGGGGTTAAGGGCGGTCAGCCCCAGCATTTT.

In DNA, the CDR3 is TGTGCCAGCAGCACCCGACAGGGTTTATGGGGCTACACCTTC. This gives the protein CASSTRQGLWGYTF. The chain has TRBV5-4 and TRBJ1-2; 7 positions match TRBD1. Per germline, CDR1 SGHNT and CDR2 YYREEE (reference sequence). The CDR3 covers 14 residues. J lost 8 bases, V lost 4 bases, and 11 bases had no gene match.

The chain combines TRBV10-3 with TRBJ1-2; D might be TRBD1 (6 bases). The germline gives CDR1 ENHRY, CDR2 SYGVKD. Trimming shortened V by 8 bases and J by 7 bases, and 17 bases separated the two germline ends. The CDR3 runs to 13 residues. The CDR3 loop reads CAIEDEGGSGYTF. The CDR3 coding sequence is TGTGCCATCGAGGATGAGGGGGGCAGTGGCTACACCTTC.

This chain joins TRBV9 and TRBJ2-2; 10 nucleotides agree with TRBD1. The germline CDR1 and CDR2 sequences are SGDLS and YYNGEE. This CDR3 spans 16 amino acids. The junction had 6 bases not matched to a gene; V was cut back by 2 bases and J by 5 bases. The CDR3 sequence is CASSVGSGQGTGELFF. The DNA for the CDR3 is TGTGCCAGCAGCGTCGGGTCGGGACAGGGGACCGGGGAGCTGTTTTTT. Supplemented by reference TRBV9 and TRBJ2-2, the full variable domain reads DSGVTQTPKHLITATGQRVTLRCSPRSGDLSVYWYQQSLDQGLQFLIQYYNGEERAKGNILERFSAQQFPDLHSELNLSSLELGDSALYFCASSVGSGQGTGELFFGEGSRLTVL.